Sequencing of this T cell receptor (beta chain) was carried out in a study of T-cell reconstitution after alpha-beta-depleted transplantation in children. The study's findings and limits: One year post-transplant, T-cell counts and diversity were largely derived from T cells produced anew. Expanded clones from the graft, numbering several hundred, reportedly supplied alpha-beta T cells about two months after transplant.

Using unique molecular identifiers, the investigators prepared the TCRbeta library. Each CDR3 protein gets one entry after TCRdb re-called the PCR reads with MiXCR. The sample lists about 830,000 distinct CDR3 sequences, about 15% seen once, with roughly 5% in the top ten. This clonotype showed up just a few times. Its target is unknown. The germline V gene encodes CDR1 DFQATT and CDR2 SNEGSKA (reference sequence). V dropped 1 base and J dropped 7 bases, with 10 bases sitting between them. The CDR3 is 13 residues long. This sequence joins TRBV20-1 and TRBJ2-2; D may be TRBD1 or TRBD2 (5 bases each). The source material was PBMCs, mostly from graft donor cells, sampled 360 days after TCRalphabeta/CD19-depleted stem cell transplant. The origin of this receptor is a male patient younger than 18 who had a stem cell transplant for acute lymphoblastic leukemia, so the T cells may come from the graft donor. DNA for the CDR3: TGCAGTGCTAGAGGACCGGGGCTCGGGGAGCTGTTTTTT. Translation gives CSARGPGLGELFF.